This T cell receptor beta chain was documented in a study of cytomegalovirus exposure and HLA in healthy donors. Study summary: Drawn from HLA-typed donors, 65 million to 100 million unique TCRs were held in an early data release. Study results and caveats: Presence/absence analyses took donor sequencing depth as roughly uniform. In a later analysis, at a false discovery rate of 0.05, 15,000 to 20,000 TCR beta sequences were associated with HLA alleles.

Primers for the PCR totalled 60 Vbeta and 13 Jbeta. Profiled with immunoSEQ multiplex PCR; TCRdb holds only in-frame clones, not every one. The table has almost 200,000 clones, 70% to 80% seen once; the top ten hold 1.5% to 2%. As for this clone: Its antigen is not known.

Unmatched junction bases numbered 9, after V lost 3 bases and J lost 8 bases. The CDR3 has 15 amino acids. Germline V lookup: CDR1 LNHNV, CDR2 YYDKDF (reference sequence). This chain uses TRBV15 with TRBJ1-4; 7 bases line up with TRBD1. The sequenced sample was PBMCs. The sequence was obtained from a man aged 25 to 40 in good health and CMV-seronegative. This CDR3 is CATSRDPGTEEKLFF. The CDR3 DNA reads TGTGCCACCAGCAGGGACCCTGGGACAGAAGAAAAACTGTTTTTT.